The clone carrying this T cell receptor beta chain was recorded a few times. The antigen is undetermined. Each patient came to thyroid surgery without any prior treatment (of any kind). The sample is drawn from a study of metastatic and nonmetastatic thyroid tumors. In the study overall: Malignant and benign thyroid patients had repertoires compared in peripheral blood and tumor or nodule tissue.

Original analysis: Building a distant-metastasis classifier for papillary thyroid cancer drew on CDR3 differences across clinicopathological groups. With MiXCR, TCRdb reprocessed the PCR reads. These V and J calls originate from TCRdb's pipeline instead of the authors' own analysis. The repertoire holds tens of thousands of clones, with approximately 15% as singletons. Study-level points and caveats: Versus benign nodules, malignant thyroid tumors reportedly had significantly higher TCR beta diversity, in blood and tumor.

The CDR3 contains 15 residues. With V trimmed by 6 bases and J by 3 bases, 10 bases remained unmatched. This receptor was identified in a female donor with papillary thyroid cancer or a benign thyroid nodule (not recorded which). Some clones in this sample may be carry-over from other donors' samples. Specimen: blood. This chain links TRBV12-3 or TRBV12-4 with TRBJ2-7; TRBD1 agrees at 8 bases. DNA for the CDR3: TGTGCCAGCAGCCCCGCCCCCGGGACAGGCTACGAGCAGTACTTC. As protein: CASSPAPGTGYEQYF.